This TCR beta chain was observed in a study of response to subunit inactivated influenza vaccine. Via MiXCR, TCRdb re-called the RT-PCR reads, giving one row per CDR3 protein. The sample shows 450,000 to 600,000 distinct CDR3 sequences, about 7.6% of them seen only once. This clonotype came up a few times. V gave up 6 bases and J gave up 1 base; unmatched junction bases: 5. The CDR3 has 15 residues. The V gene's germline CDR1 is SQVTM and CDR2 ANQGSEA. This material consisted of PBMCs from blood, taken around 25 months after vaccination. The chain employs TRBV29-1 and TRBJ2-1, with 11 nucleotides matching TRBD2. The receptor comes from a man aged 50-75 years who received an inactivated influenza vaccine. The CDR3 DNA sequence: TGCAGCGTCGTGACTAGCGGGAAATCCTACAATGAGCAGTTCTTC. This codes for CSVVTSGKSYNEQFF.